This TCR beta chain is drawn from a study of T cells in localized non-small cell lung cancer. Findings of the study overall: Uninvolved adjacent lung, not tumor, had the highest T cell clonality. The study detected a median roughly 61 of the top 100 tumor clones in adjacent lung.

The V gene lost 6 bases and the J gene lost 0 bases, with 18 bases spanning the gap. CDR1 is SGHDN and CDR2 is FVKESK in the germline V gene. The CDR3 extends over 17 amino acids. Clones were read by immunoSEQ multiplex PCR, and TCRdb kept only the in-frame ones, dropping some. The sample has about 1,500 clones; under 30% are singletons. This clone was seen a few times. What it binds is unknown. Samples of adjacent lung (free of atypia) were collected at least 2 cm from the tumor margin. This rearrangement joins TRBV14 to TRBJ2-1; D may correspond to TRBD1 or TRBD2 (6 bases each). The source is a male donor at least 60 years old with stage I lung adenocarcinoma. The starting material was normal lung tissue next to the tumor, obtained before any cancer treatment. This chain's CDR3 is CASRLRGEIPSYNEQFF. The CDR3 coding sequence is TGTGCCAGCAGACTTAGGGGGGAGATTCCCTCCTACAATGAGCAGTTCTTC.